A single sample gave rise to the 23 T cell receptor beta chains below, sequenced in a study of T cell responses to AZD1222 COVID-19 vaccine. Produced via immunoSEQ multiplex PCR; TCRdb's table is partial and in-frame only. The sample lists 75,000 to 100,000 clones, roughly 90% occurring once. This specimen was peripheral blood, taken on day 0 of AZD1222 vaccination. All receptors derive from an adult in good health.

This clone was seen once. The chain couples TRBV6-1 to TRBJ2-1; D is ambiguous. Trimming shortened V by 2 bases and J by 1 base, and 3 bases separated the two germline ends. Looked up from germline, CDR1 is MNHNS and CDR2 is SASEGT. This CDR3 region has 13 residues. The CDR3 sequence is CASSEQSYNEQFF. The CDR3 DNA reads as TGTGCCAGCAGTGAACAGTCCTACAATGAGCAGTTCTTC.

The V call is TRBV7-9, the J call TRBJ2-7; D may be TRBD2 (6 bases). CDR3 size: 15 residues. Between the trimmed V and J ends, which lost 1 base and 1 base, there was a span of 11 bases. The germline V gene encodes CDR1 SEHNR and CDR2 FQNEAQ (reference sequence). Here the CDR3 reads CASSLGGGSSYEQYF. The CDR3 DNA is TGTGCCAGCAGCTTAGGGGGAGGATCGTCCTACGAGCAGTACTTC.

The J gene is TRBJ2-7, the V gene TRBV7-9; possible D gene TRBD2, 5 bases. The V end lost 3 bases, the J end lost 6 bases, and 9 bases lay between the germline ends. Germline V gene sequence: CDR1 SEHNR, CDR2 FQNEAQ (reference sequence). CDR3 length: 12 residues. The CDR3 sequence is CASSFIGSEQYF. For the CDR3, the DNA is TGTGCCAGCAGCTTTATAGGGAGCGAGCAGTACTTC.

The CDR3 sequence is CASSLERGNTEAFF. CDR3 sequence (DNA): TGTGCCAGCAGCTTGGAGAGGGGAAACACTGAAGCTTTCTTT. The chain uses TRBV5-8 and TRBJ1-1; TRBD1 is a possible D gene (5 bases). This CDR3 spans 14 amino acids. V was trimmed by 0 bases and J by 2 bases, leaving 8 bases between them. From germline, CDR1 is SGHTS and CDR2 YDEGEE. Full variable domain (rest looked up from reference TRBV5-8 and TRBJ1-1): EAGVTQSPTHLIKTRGQQATLRCSPISGHTSVYWYQQALGLGLQFLLWYDEGEERNRGNFPPRFSGRQFPNYSSELNVNALELEDSALYLCASSLERGNTEAFFGQGTRLTVV.

The chain employs TRBV7-3 and TRBJ2-3, with 9 nucleotides matching TRBD1. With 3 bases clipped from V and 1 base from J, the junction kept 5 bases outside the gene matches. The CDR3 runs to 16 residues. The germline CDR1 and CDR2 sequences are SGHTA and FQGTGA. The CDR3 sequence is CASSFGTGSGTDTQYF. In DNA, the CDR3 is TGTGCCAGCAGCTTCGGGACAGGGAGTGGCACAGATACGCAGTATTTT.

This sequence joins TRBV7-2 and TRBJ2-1, with D possibly being TRBD1 (6 bases). The CDR3 extends over 13 amino acids. The germline V gene encodes CDR1 SGHTA and CDR2 FQGNSA. The V gene lost 4 bases and the J gene lost 9 bases, with 13 bases spanning the gap. The CDR3 loop reads CASSSQGQGEQFF. CDR3 bases: TGTGCCAGCAGCTCCCAGGGGCAGGGTGAGCAGTTCTTC.

This clone was seen only once. The chain carries TRBV18 and TRBJ2-7; no firm D call. This CDR3 is 12 amino acids long. The germline V gene has CDR1 KGHSH and CDR2 LQKENI. V lost 2 bases to trimming and J lost 3 bases, with 5 bases between them. In nucleotides, the CDR3 is TGTGCCAGCTCACCAACGGTCTACGAGCAGTACTTC. It encodes CASSPTVYEQYF.

The chain joins TRBV19 to TRBJ2-2; tentative D call: TRBD1 (5 bases). CDR3 length equals 15 residues. V gave up 6 bases and J gave up 1 base, with 12 bases separating them. Germline lookup yields CDR1 LNHDA and CDR2 SQIVND (reference sequence). The CDR3 reads CASSRQNRNTGELFF. Written as DNA, the CDR3 is TGTGCCAGTAGCAGACAGAATCGGAACACCGGGGAGCTGTTTTTT.

The V call is TRBV2, the J call TRBJ2-7, with 12 bases aligning to TRBD2. Germline CDR1 reads SNHLY; CDR2 reads FYNNEI. V dropped 7 bases and J dropped 6; count of bases not matched to a gene: 4. The CDR3 covers 13 residues. CDR3 DNA: TGTGCCAGCACCCTAGCGGGAGGGGCCGAGCAGTACTTC. Its translation is CASTLAGGAEQYF.

The chain couples TRBV6-5 to TRBJ1-6; D not certain. CDR1 is MNHEY, CDR2 SVGAGI, per germline. The CDR3 is 15 amino acids. V was trimmed by 6 bases and J by 0 bases, leaving 9 bases between them. The CDR3 loop reads CASRGQSSYNSPLHF. CDR3 nucleotides: TGTGCCAGCAGAGGCCAAAGCTCCTATAATTCACCCCTCCACTTT.

This clone has only one observation. This chain's CDR3 is CASSQADYSAPADTQYF. The CDR3 coding sequence is TGTGCCAGCAGCCAAGCCGATTATAGTGCCCCCGCAGATACGCAGTATTTT. The genes are TRBV14 and TRBJ2-3; D unresolved. Germline-derived CDR1 and CDR2 are SGHDN and FVKESK. Deletions cut 1 base from V and 4 bases from J, with 18 bases between. This CDR3 contains 17 residues.

The CDR3, as DNA: TGTGCCTGGAGCTTAGGACAGGGGCCCTACGAGCAGTACTTC. Translation: CAWSLGQGPYEQYF. This chain joins TRBV30 and TRBJ2-7; 9 bases are a match to TRBD1. V lost 3 bases and J lost 2; bases outside the gene matches: 5. Germline-derived CDR1 and CDR2 are GTSNPN and SVGIG (reference sequence). The CDR3 covers 14 residues.

The gene calls are TRBV5-1 and TRBJ2-1; TRBD1 aligns across 8 bases. This CDR3 is built from 15 residues. The V gene end was trimmed by 4 bases and the J gene end by 7 bases; junction bases not matched to a gene: 10. From germline, CDR1 is SGHRS and CDR2 YFSETQ. The CDR3 spells CASSQDGQGRNEQFF. The DNA of the CDR3 is TGCGCCAGCAGCCAAGACGGACAGGGACGGAATGAGCAGTTCTTC.

The CDR3 loop is CASSRGPNEKLFF. The CDR3 DNA is TGTGCCAGCAGCCGAGGGCCTAATGAAAAACTGTTTTTT. The chain employs TRBV11-3 and TRBJ1-4; D not certain. Trimming shortened V by 5 bases and J by 3 bases, and 7 bases separated the two germline ends. This CDR3 region has 13 residues. Germline CDR1 is SGHNT and CDR2 is YENEEA.

J is TRBJ2-1 and V is TRBV19, with TRBD1 as a possible D gene (5 bases). The CDR3 has 15 residues. The ends were cut back, 5 bases at V and 4 bases at J, with 15 bases in the middle. Germline CDR1 and CDR2: LNHDA and SQIVND (reference sequence). In DNA form, the CDR3 reads TGTGCCAGTAGTCTCGGCCCCAGGGCGTACAATGAGCAGTTCTTC. Protein product: CASSLGPRAYNEQFF.

This rearrangement joins TRBV2 to TRBJ1-2; 11 nucleotides align to TRBD1. The CDR3 spans 13 residues. Per the germline V gene, CDR1 is SNHLY and CDR2 is FYNNEI. Trimming at V came to 7 bases and at J to 6 bases, leaving 4 bases not matched to a gene. The CDR3 loop is CASKDRGHDGYTF. CDR3 bases: TGTGCCAGCAAGGACAGGGGGCACGATGGCTACACCTTC.

The rearrangement joins TRBV4-3 to TRBJ2-1; TRBD2 agrees at 12 bases. The CDR3 is made up of 17 amino acids. With V trimmed by 2 bases and J by 7 bases, 9 bases remained unmatched. Germline CDR1 reads LGHNA; CDR2 reads YSLEER. The CDR3 DNA reads as TGCGCCAGCAGCCAATCTGGGACTAGCGGGTCCTTTAATGAGCAGTTCTTC. Translating gives CASSQSGTSGSFNEQFF.

This clone was recorded a few times. The gene calls are TRBV3-1 (or the pseudogene TRBV3-2) and TRBJ1-1; D may be TRBD1 (6 bases). This CDR3 spans 13 amino acids. CDR1 and CDR2 from the germline V gene are LGHDT and YNNKEL (reference sequence). Trimming removed 6 bases from V and 8 bases from J, with 16 bases in between. This CDR3 reads CASSSILGGEAFF. CDR3 sequence (DNA): TGTGCCAGCAGTTCAATCTTGGGGGGCGAAGCTTTCTTT.

This chain's CDR3 is CASRPLGTGAVNSNQPQHF. The CDR3 DNA sequence: TGTGCCAGCAGGCCTCTCGGGACAGGGGCGGTAAATAGCAATCAGCCCCAGCATTTT. This chain links TRBV28 with TRBJ1-5; TRBD1 matches at 10 bases. V shed 6 bases, J shed 0 bases, and the junction held 14 bases outside the gene matches. Germline V gene sequence: CDR1 MDHEN, CDR2 SYDVKM. The CDR3 consists of 19 residues.

The rearrangement uses TRBV2 and TRBJ1-5, with 7 bases matching TRBD1. Germline V gene data show CDR1 as SNHLY and CDR2 as FYNNEI. Losses at the gene ends were 4 bases for V and 4 bases for J; bases not matched to a gene: 7. The CDR3 is made up of 15 amino acids. In DNA form, the CDR3 reads TGTGCCAGCAGTGTAAGACAGGGAGGTAATCAGCCCCAGCATTTT. This translates into CASSVRQGGNQPQHF.

V is TRBV28 and J is TRBJ1-2, with a possible D match to TRBD1 (6 bases). V gave up 8 bases and J gave up 1 base, with 14 bases separating them. The CDR3 runs 14 residues. The germline CDR1 and CDR2 sequences are MDHEN and SYDVKM. The CDR3 DNA reads TGTGCCAGCCTCAACAGGGATTTTAACTATGGCTACACCTTC. Translated, it gives CASLNRDFNYGYTF.

The chain has TRBV11-3 and TRBJ2-2, with 7 nucleotides matching TRBD2. The CDR3 totals 13 residues. Looked up from germline, CDR1 is SGHNT and CDR2 is YENEEA. The ends lost 5 bases at V and 5 bases at J; junction bases unmatched: 2. CDR3 loop: CASSQRETGELFF. CDR3 nucleotides: TGTGCCAGCAGCCAGCGGGAAACCGGGGAGCTGTTTTTT.

This chain connects TRBV7-3 to TRBJ2-2; 8 bases map to TRBD1. Germline CDR1 reads SGHTA; CDR2 reads FQGTGA. The V and J ends lost 5 bases and 2 bases, in that order; junction bases with no gene match: 7. This CDR3 has 16 amino acids. The CDR3 DNA reads TGTGCCAGCAGCGCGCCAGGGGGCATTAACACCGGGGAGCTGTTTTTT. Amino acid sequence: CASSAPGGINTGELFF.